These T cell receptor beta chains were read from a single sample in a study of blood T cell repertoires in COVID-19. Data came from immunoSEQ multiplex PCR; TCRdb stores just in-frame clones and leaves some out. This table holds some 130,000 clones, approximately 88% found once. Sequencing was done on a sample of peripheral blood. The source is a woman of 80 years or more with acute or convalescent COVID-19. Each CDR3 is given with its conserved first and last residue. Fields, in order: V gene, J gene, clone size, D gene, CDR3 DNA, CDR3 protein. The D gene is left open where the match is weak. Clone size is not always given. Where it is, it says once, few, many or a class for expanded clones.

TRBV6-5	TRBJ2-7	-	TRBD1	TGTGCCAGCAGTTTAACAGGGGGCCGCGAGCAGTACTTC	CASSLTGGREQYF
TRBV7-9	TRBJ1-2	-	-	TGTGCCAGCAGCTTAGAGGCCCTCGGGGGAGGCTACACCTTC	CASSLEALGGGYTF
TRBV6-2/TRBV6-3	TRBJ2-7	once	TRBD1	TGTGCCAGCAGTTCACGGACAGGTTTTACCTACGAGCAGTACTTC	CASSSRTGFTYEQYF
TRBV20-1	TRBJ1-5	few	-	TGCAGTGCTAGTAGAGAGTTCGGTGGGCCTCGGCAGCCCCAGCATTTT	CSASREFGGPRQPQHF
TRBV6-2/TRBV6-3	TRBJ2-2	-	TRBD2	TGTGCCAGCAGCAGACTAGCGGGTGATTTCGCGAACACCGGGGAGCTGTTTTTT	CASSRLAGDFANTGELFF
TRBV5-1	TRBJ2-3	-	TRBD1	TGCGCCAGCAGCCGTAGTTGGACAGGGTCCCCAGATACGCAGTATTTT	CASSRSWTGSPDTQYF
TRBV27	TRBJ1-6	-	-	TGTGCCAGCAGTCCCGGCGGGGACTATAATTCACCCCTCCACTTT	CASSPGGDYNSPLHF
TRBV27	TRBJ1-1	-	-	TGTGCCAGCAGTTTATATTTCCGCGGACACCTGAACACTGAAGCTTTCTTT	CASSLYFRGHLNTEAFF
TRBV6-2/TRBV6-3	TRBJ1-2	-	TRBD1	TGTGCCAGCAGTTATTCCGTTGAGACAGGGGTAGGTGGCTACACCTTC	CASSYSVETGVGGYTF
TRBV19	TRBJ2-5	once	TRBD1	TGTGCCAGTAAGGGGGCTGGACAGGGCCAAGAGACCCAGTACTTC	CASKGAGQGQETQYF
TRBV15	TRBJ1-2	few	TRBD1	TGTGCCACCAGCAGAGCCTCGAGACAGGGTGGAGAAGGCTACACCTTC	CATSRASRQGGEGYTF
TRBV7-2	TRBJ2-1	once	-	TGTGCAAGCGCAGGGGCCACCTACAATGAGCAGTTCTTC	CASAGATYNEQFF
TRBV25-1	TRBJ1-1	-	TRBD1	TGTGCCAGCAGTCTCCTGAGACAGGGTCGCACTGAAGCTTTCTTT	CASSLLRQGRTEAFF
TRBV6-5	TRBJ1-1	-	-	TGTGCCAGCAGCCTCCTAACCTCCACTGAAGCTTTCTTT	CASSLLTSTEAFF
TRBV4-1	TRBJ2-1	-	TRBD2	TGCGCCAGCAGCCAAGGGGGGGGACTAGCGGGCGGCGCCTACAATGAGCAGTTCTTC	CASSQGGGLAGGAYNEQFF
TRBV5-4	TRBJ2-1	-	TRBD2	TGTGCCAGCAGCGGAAATCCGGGACTAGCGGGAGGGGGTGAGCAGTTCTTC	CASSGNPGLAGGGEQFF
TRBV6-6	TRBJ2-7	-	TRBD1	TGTGCCAGCAGTTACAGCATGGGACAGGGGTACGAGCAGTACTTC	CASSYSMGQGYEQYF
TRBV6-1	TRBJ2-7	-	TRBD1	TGTGCCAGCAGTGAATCGCACACAGGGGGAAGGTACGAGCAGTACTTC	CASSESHTGGRYEQYF
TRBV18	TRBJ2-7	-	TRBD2	TGTGCCAGCTCACCACGAAATAGCGGGGGGTACTCCTACGAGCAGTACTTC	CASSPRNSGGYSYEQYF
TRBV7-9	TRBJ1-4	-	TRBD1	TGTGCCAGCAGCTCGGCCTCGACAGGGGGCATTGAAAAACTGTTTTTT	CASSSASTGGIEKLFF
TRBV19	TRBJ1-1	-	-	TGTGCCGGTAGAAACAGGGAAGGGACTGAAGCTTTCTTT	CAGRNREGTEAFF
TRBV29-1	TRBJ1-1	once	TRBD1	TGCAGCGGCTACAGGGGGAACACTGAAGCTTTCTTT	CSGYRGNTEAFF
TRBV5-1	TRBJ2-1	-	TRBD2	TGCGCCAGCAGCGGAAGGACTAGCGGGGGCCTATCCAATGAGCAGTTCTTC	CASSGRTSGGLSNEQFF
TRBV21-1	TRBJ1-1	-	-	TGTGCCAGCAGCAGTGTGCGGGGGGACAGGGGAAAAGAAGCTTTCTTT	CASSSVRGDRGKEAFF
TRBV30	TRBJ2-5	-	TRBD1	TGTGCCGGGGGACAGGGCCCTAAAACCCAGTACTTC	CAGGQGPKTQYF
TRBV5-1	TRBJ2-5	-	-	TGCGCCAGCAGCTTGGGACTACTAGAAGGTCAAGAGACCCAGTACTTC	CASSLGLLEGQETQYF
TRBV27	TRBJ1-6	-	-	TGTGCCAGCAGTTTAACAGGAACATATAATTCACCCCTCCACTTT	CASSLTGTYNSPLHF
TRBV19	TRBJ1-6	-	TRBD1	TGTGCCAGTAGTCCGACAGGGGGCGGTTCACCCCTCCACTTT	CASSPTGGGSPLHF
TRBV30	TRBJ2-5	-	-	TGTGCCTGGAGATTCCGGGACAACCAAGAGACCCAGTACTTC	CAWRFRDNQETQYF
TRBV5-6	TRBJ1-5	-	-	TGTGCCAGCAGCTTGGTAGATCAGCCCCAGCATTTT	CASSLVDQPQHF
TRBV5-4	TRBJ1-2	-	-	TGTGCCAGCAGTTTGTGGACGGCAGGGAACTATGGCTACACCTTC	CASSLWTAGNYGYTF
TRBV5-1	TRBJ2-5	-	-	TGCGCCAGCGCGGCTTCCGGCCAAGAGACCCAGTACTTC	CASAASGQETQYF
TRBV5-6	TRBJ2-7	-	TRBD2	TGTGCCAGCAGCTTGGTGGGACTAGCGGAGGGGATCCCCACCTACGAGCAGTACTTC	CASSLVGLAEGIPTYEQYF
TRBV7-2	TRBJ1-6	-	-	TGTGCCAGCACCGTGGGGTCGGGACACCATAATTCACCCCTCCACTTT	CASTVGSGHHNSPLHF
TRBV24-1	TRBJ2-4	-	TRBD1	TGTGCCACCCCTCGACAGGGGGTTGACAAAAACATTCAGTACTTC	CATPRQGVDKNIQYF
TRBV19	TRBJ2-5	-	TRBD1	TGTGCCAGTAGTATGAGGATGAGGACAGGGACCAAGCAAGAGACCCAGTACTTC	CASSMRMRTGTKQETQYF
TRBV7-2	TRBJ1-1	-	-	TGTGCCAGCAGAGTAGGTAGCATGAACACTGAAGCTTTCTTT	CASRVGSMNTEAFF
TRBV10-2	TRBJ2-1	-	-	TGCGCCAGCAGTACCCAGACAGGGACTTTTGAGGAGCAGTTCTTC	CASSTQTGTFEEQFF
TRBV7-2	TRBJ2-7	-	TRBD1	TGTGCCAGCAGCCGGACAGGGGGCACCTACGAGCAGTACTTC	CASSRTGGTYEQYF
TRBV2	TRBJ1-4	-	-	TGTGCCAGCGGGGCCCAGGGGAGACAAAATGAAAAACTGTTTTTT	CASGAQGRQNEKLFF
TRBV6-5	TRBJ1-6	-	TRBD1	TGTGCCAGCAGTTACTCGGGACAGCCCTATTCACCCCTCCACTTT	CASSYSGQPYSPLHF
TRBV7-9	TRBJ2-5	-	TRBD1	TGTGCCAGCAGCCCCCCGGGACAGGAAGAAGAGACCCAGTACTTC	CASSPPGQEEETQYF
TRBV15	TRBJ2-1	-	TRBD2	TGTGCCACCAGCAGCCCTCTGGTATTGACTAGCGGGAGTTTGAATGAGCAGTTCTTC	CATSSPLVLTSGSLNEQFF
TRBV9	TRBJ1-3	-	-	TGTGCCAGCAGTACAGGGCTGAGGCCTGGAAACACCATATATTTT	CASSTGLRPGNTIYF
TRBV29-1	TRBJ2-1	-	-	TGCAGCGCCGGAGGGCTCCCATTTCGGGACAGCGTTACCGCCTACAATGAGCAGTTCTTC	CSAGGLPFRDSVTAYNEQFF